This is a list of T cell receptor beta chains from one sample in a study of blood T cell repertoires in COVID-19. Measured with immunoSEQ multiplex PCR; TCRdb has only the in-frame clones, and not every one. The sample yields hundreds of thousands of clones, under 95% seen once. The source material was peripheral blood. All receptors derive from a woman aged 18-29 years who had recovered from COVID-19. The CDR3 runs from the conserved cysteine through the conserved F or W. D genes are given only for firm matches. The size entry is marked missing in some rows and otherwise reads once, few, many or a size class.

j_call clone_size v_call d_call cdr3_nt cdr3_aa
TRBJ1-2 NA TRBV12-3/TRBV12-4 NA TGTGCCAGCAGTTTTGTCCCCGACTATGGCTACACCTTC CASSFVPDYGYTF
TRBJ1-5 once TRBV6-5 NA TGTGCCAGCAGTTACTCCAGTGGCTGGCCCCAGCATTTT CASSYSSGWPQHF
TRBJ2-2 NA TRBV7-9 NA TGTGCCAGCACCCCACCCATGGCAGAGAACACCGGGGAGCTGTTTTTT CASTPPMAENTGELFF
TRBJ2-3 once TRBV11-3 NA TGTGCCAGCAGCTTTGCAGCGGCCACAGATACGCAGTATTTT CASSFAAATDTQYF
TRBJ1-1 NA TRBV6-5 NA TGTGCCAGCAACTCACGAGGCAGGGCAAACACTGAAGCTTTCTTT CASNSRGRANTEAFF
TRBJ2-1 NA TRBV5-1 TRBD2 TGCGCCAGCAGCTTCTACTTAGCGGGAGGCCACAATGAGCAGTTCTTC CASSFYLAGGHNEQFF
TRBJ1-2 NA TRBV30 NA TGTGCCTGGAGTGATTCAGGGGCCCACAGCTATGGCTACACCTTC CAWSDSGAHSYGYTF
TRBJ1-3 NA TRBV29-1 NA TGCAGCGTCGGGGGGGGCCGCACTGGAAACACCATATATTTT CSVGGGRTGNTIYF
TRBJ2-1 NA TRBV13 TRBD2 TGTGCCAGCAGCCCCGGGACTAGCGGATACAATGAGCAGTTCTTC CASSPGTSGYNEQFF
TRBJ1-6 NA TRBV6-5 NA TGTGCCAGCAGCCCCGACACCTATTCACCCCTCCACTTT CASSPDTYSPLHF
TRBJ1-1 NA TRBV19 NA TGTGCCAGTAGCCAAGGGGTTAACACTGAAGCTTTCTTT CASSQGVNTEAFF
TRBJ1-1 NA TRBV19 TRBD1 TGTGCCAGTAGTATAGAGGGCCGACAGGGGACGAACACTGAAGCTTTCTTT CASSIEGRQGTNTEAFF
TRBJ1-1 NA TRBV6-2/TRBV6-3 NA TGTGCCAGCAGCCCAAGGAAGGGGGTGAACACTGAAGCTTTCTTT CASSPRKGVNTEAFF
TRBJ2-1 once TRBV11-2 NA TGTGCCAGCAGCTTATGGGGTAGCGGTTACAATGAGCAGTTCTTC CASSLWGSGYNEQFF
TRBJ1-2 NA TRBV12-3/TRBV12-4 TRBD1 TGTGCCAGCAGTGGACAGGGACATTATGGCTACACCTTC CASSGQGHYGYTF
TRBJ1-1 few TRBV5-4 TRBD1 TGTGCCAGCAGCCCAAATCCTTCCCGCATGACAGGGGGCTTAGAAGCTTTCTTT CASSPNPSRMTGGLEAFF
TRBJ2-1 NA TRBV18 TRBD2 TGTGCCAGCTCACCCGGCAGAAGGACTAGCGGCATGACAATTTACAATGAGCAGTTCTTC CASSPGRRTSGMTIYNEQFF
TRBJ1-1 NA TRBV27 NA TGTGCCAGTAGGGACACCGGTCGACCTGAAGCTTTCTTT CASRDTGRPEAFF
TRBJ2-1 NA TRBV9 NA TGTGCCAGCAGCGTAGAGGGACTGGCTTACAATGAGCAGTTCTTC CASSVEGLAYNEQFF
TRBJ2-3 once TRBV6-2/TRBV6-3 TRBD2 TGTGCCAGCAGTTTGACTAGCGGGAGGGCAGATACGCAGTATTTT CASSLTSGRADTQYF
TRBJ1-1 NA TRBV18 NA TGTGCCAGCTCACCACCGGTCAGAACTGAAGCTTTCTTT CASSPPVRTEAFF
TRBJ1-1 NA TRBV29-1 TRBD1 TGCAGCGACGGACAGGTCACTTCTGAAGCTTTCTTT CSDGQVTSEAFF
TRBJ1-5 NA TRBV21-1 NA TGTGCCAGCAGCAAAGTCCCCTGGACTGATCAGCCCCAGCATTTT CASSKVPWTDQPQHF
TRBJ1-1 NA TRBV9 NA TGTGCCAGCAGCGCCTCTCCAGACACTGAAGCTTTCTTT CASSASPDTEAFF
TRBJ2-5 once TRBV5-6 NA TGTGCCAGCAGCTTGGATCGGGGAGGAGGAATTGGAGAGACCCAGTACTTC CASSLDRGGGIGETQYF
TRBJ2-3 NA TRBV7-2 NA TGTGCCAGCAGCTTAAGCGGAGATACGCAGTATTTT CASSLSGDTQYF
TRBJ2-1 NA TRBV14 NA TGTGCCAGCAGCCGACAAGCTTATGGGGGGAGACGCAATGAGCAGTTCTTC CASSRQAYGGRRNEQFF
TRBJ1-1 NA TRBV7-2 NA TGTGCCAGCAGCTTCCCGACCCAGGGTCACACTGAAGCTTTCTTT CASSFPTQGHTEAFF
TRBJ2-1 NA TRBV4-3 TRBD2 TGCGCCAGCAGCCCTAGCGGGGGCTACAATGAGCAGTTCTTC CASSPSGGYNEQFF
TRBJ1-2 NA TRBV6-5 TRBD1 TGTGCCAGCAGCCGGGGACAGAACTATGGCTACACCTTC CASSRGQNYGYTF
TRBJ2-1 NA TRBV5-5 TRBD1 TGTGCCAGCAGCTTGGAGGGGACAGGGTTTAATGAGCAGTTCTTC CASSLEGTGFNEQFF
TRBJ1-2 NA TRBV11-2 NA TGTGCCAGCAGCCGAATCAGAGGTGGCTACACCTTC CASSRIRGGYTF
TRBJ1-2 NA TRBV10-1 NA TGCGCCAGCAGTGCCGGGTCTCGCAGCAATGGCTACACCTTC CASSAGSRSNGYTF
TRBJ2-1 once TRBV4-1 TRBD2 TGCGCCAGCAGCCAAGGTGGACTAGCGGGAGGTCATGAGCAGTTCTTC CASSQGGLAGGHEQFF
TRBJ1-2 NA TRBV5-4 NA TGTGCCAGCAGGGGTGCGGGGGGTGGCTACACCTTC CASRGAGGGYTF
TRBJ2-5 NA TRBV11-2 TRBD2 TGTGCCAGTAGTGAAAGCGGGAGTGGGGGGACCCAGTACTTC CASSESGSGGTQYF
TRBJ2-5 NA TRBV5-1 NA TGCGCCAGCAGCTTGCCCGGACAGGGAGGGGAGACCCAGTACTTC CASSLPGQGGETQYF
TRBJ2-1 NA TRBV6-2/TRBV6-3 TRBD2 TGTGCCAGCAGCCAGGGGTTGGGCGGGACTAGCGGGAGAATAACCCCCAATGAGCAGTTCTTC CASSQGLGGTSGRITPNEQFF
TRBJ1-3 many TRBV28 TRBD1 TGTGCCAGCAGCCACAGGGGATCTGGAAACACCATATATTTT CASSHRGSGNTIYF
TRBJ2-5 NA TRBV5-4 TRBD1 TGTGCCAGCAGCTTGGGGGGACAGGGGGCTCAGGAGACCCAGTACTTC CASSLGGQGAQETQYF
TRBJ2-2 NA TRBV6-5 TRBD1 TGTGCCAGCAGTTACTCACAGGGGGCCGGGGAGCTGTTTTTT CASSYSQGAGELFF
TRBJ2-5 NA TRBV27 NA TGTGCCAGCAGCCATCCGCGGTTACAAGAGACCCAGTACTTC CASSHPRLQETQYF
TRBJ1-5 NA TRBV30 TRBD1 TGTGCCTGGAGGGGACAGAGCATTCCCAATCAGCCCCAGCATTTT CAWRGQSIPNQPQHF
TRBJ2-1 NA TRBV6-5 TRBD1 TGTGCCAGCAGGATGAGGGGGCCTCTGGGTGAGCAGTTCTTC CASRMRGPLGEQFF
TRBJ2-1 NA TRBV29-1 NA TGCAGCGTTGTTTTCTATGAGCAGTTCTTC CSVVFYEQFF
TRBJ1-2 NA TRBV9 NA TGTGCCAGCAGCGCAGGATCGTCGGACTATGGCTACACCTTC CASSAGSSDYGYTF
TRBJ1-2 NA TRBV7-2 TRBD1 TGTGCCAGCAGCTTCCCAGGGGGGTCTTTTGGCTACACCTTC CASSFPGGSFGYTF
TRBJ1-4 NA TRBV5-4 TRBD1 TGTGCCAGCAGCCCAGGGGGCACTAATGAAAAACTGTTTTTT CASSPGGTNEKLFF
TRBJ2-3 NA TRBV4-1 NA TGCGCCAGCAGCCATAGGGGAAATACGCAGTATTTT CASSHRGNTQYF
TRBJ2-3 NA TRBV19 TRBD2 TGTGCCAGTAGTCTCCGGGCTAGCGGAAGCACAGATACGCAGTATTTT CASSLRASGSTDTQYF
TRBJ2-3 NA TRBV6-5 TRBD2 TGTGCCAGCAGTTCCCGGGCTAGCGGGGACACAGATACGCAGTATTTT CASSSRASGDTDTQYF
TRBJ1-1 NA TRBV7-2 TRBD1 TGTGCCAGCAGGGGGACAGCCACTGAAGCTTTCTTT CASRGTATEAFF
TRBJ1-6 NA TRBV12-3/TRBV12-4 NA TGTGCCAGCAGTTCAGGGGTTTCACCCCTCCACTTT CASSSGVSPLHF